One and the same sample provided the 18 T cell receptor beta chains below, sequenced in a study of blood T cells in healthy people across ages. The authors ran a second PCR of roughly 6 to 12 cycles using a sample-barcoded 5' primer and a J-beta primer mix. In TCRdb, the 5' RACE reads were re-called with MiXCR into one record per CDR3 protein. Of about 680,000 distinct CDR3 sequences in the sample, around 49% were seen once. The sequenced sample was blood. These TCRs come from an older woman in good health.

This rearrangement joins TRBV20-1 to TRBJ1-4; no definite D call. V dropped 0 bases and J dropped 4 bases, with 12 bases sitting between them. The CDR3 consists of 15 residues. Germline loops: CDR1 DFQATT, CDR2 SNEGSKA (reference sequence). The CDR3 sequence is CSAREWGQDNEKLFF. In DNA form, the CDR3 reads TGCAGTGCTAGAGAATGGGGTCAGGATAATGAAAAACTGTTTTTT.

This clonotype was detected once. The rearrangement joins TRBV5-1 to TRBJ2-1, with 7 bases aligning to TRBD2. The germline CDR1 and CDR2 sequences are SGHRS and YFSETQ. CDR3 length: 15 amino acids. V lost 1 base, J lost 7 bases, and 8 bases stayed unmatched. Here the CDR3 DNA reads TGCGCCAGCAGCTTGTCTCCCGGGACTACTAATGAGCAGTTCTTC. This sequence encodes CASSLSPGTTNEQFF.

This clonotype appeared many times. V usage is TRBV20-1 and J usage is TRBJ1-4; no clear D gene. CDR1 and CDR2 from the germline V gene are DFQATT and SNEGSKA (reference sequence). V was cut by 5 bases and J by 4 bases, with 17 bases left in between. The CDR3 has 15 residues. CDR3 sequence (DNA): TGCAGTGCTCAATGGTCGGGGAATTATAATGAAAAACTGTTTTTT. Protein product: CSAQWSGNYNEKLFF.

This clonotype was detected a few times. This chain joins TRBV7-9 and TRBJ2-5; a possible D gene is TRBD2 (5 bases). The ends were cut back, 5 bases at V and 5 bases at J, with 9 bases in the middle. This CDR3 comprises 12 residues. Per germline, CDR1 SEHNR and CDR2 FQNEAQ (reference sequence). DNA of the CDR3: TGTGCCAGCAGCCCGGACTTCGAGACCCAGTACTTC. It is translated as CASSPDFETQYF.

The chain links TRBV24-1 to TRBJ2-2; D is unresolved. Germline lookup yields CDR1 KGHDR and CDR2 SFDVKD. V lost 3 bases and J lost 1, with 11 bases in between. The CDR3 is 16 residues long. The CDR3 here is CATSDPSGWNTGELFF. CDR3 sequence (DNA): TGTGCCACCAGTGATCCTTCCGGATGGAACACCGGGGAGCTGTTTTTT.

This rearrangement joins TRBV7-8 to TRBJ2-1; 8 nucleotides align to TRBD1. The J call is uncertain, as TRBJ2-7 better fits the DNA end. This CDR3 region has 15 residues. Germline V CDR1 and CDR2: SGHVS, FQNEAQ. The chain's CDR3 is CASSHSRDRSYEQYF. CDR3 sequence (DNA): TGTGCCAGCAGCCACAGCCGGGACAGGTCCTACGAGCAGTACTTC.

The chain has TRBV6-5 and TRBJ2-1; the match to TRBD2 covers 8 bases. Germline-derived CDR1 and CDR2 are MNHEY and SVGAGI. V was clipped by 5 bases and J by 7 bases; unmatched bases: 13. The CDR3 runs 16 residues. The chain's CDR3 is CASSPAGGLAKNEQFF. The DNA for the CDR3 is TGTGCCAGCAGTCCCGCGGGAGGACTAGCAAAAAATGAGCAGTTCTTC.

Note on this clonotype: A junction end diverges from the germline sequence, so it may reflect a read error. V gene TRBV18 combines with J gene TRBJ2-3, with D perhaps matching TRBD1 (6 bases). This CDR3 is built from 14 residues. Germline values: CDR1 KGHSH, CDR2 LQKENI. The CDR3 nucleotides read TGTGCCAGCACACCAAAACAGGGTCCAGATACGCAGTATTTT. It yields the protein CASTPKQGPDTQYF.

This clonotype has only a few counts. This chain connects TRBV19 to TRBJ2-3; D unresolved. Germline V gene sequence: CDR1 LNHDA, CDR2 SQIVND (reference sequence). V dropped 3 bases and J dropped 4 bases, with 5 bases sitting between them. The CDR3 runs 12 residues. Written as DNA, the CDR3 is TGTGCCAGTAGTATTCGGGCAGATACGCAGTATTTT. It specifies CASSIRADTQYF.

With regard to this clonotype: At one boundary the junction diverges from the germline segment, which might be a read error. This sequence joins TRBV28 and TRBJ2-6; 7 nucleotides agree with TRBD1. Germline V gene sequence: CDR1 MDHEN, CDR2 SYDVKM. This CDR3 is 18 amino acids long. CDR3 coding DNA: TGTGCCAGCAGCCTACATCTGACAGGGCGTATGGGGGCCAACGTCTTGACTTTC. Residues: CASSLHLTGRMGANVLTF. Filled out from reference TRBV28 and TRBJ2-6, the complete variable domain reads DVKVTQSSRYLVKRTGEKVFLECVQDMDHENMFWYRQDPGLGLRLIYFSYDVKMKEKGDIPEGYSVSREKKERFSLILESASTNQTSMYLCASSLHLTGRMGANVLTFGAGSRLTVL.

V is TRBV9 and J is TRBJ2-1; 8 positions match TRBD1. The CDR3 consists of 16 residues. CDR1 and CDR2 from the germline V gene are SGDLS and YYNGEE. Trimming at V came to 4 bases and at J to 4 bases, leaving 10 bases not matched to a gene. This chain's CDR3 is CASSLPGTGSYNEQFF. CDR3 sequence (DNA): TGTGCCAGCAGCCTACCCGGGACAGGATCTTACAATGAGCAGTTCTTC.

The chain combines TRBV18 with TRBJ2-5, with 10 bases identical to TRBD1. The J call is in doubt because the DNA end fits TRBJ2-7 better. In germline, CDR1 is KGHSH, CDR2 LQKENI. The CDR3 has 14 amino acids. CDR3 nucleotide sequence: TGTGCCAGCTCACCAGGGGGACAGGGGAACGAGCAGTACTTC. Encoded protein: CASSPGGQGNEQYF.

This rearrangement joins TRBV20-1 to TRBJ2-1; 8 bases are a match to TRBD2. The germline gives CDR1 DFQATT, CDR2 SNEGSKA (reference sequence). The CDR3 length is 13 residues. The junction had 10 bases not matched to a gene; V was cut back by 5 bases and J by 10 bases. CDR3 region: CSAPDPGRAEQFF. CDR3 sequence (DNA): TGCAGTGCTCCCGACCCCGGGAGGGCAGAGCAGTTCTTC.

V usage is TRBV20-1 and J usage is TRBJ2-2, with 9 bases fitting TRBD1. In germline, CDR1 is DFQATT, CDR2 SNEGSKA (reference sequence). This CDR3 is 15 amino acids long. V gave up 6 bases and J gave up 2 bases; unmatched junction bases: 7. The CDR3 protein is CSAHPGQGNTGELFF. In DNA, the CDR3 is TGCAGTGCGCACCCGGGACAGGGCAACACCGGGGAGCTGTTTTTT.

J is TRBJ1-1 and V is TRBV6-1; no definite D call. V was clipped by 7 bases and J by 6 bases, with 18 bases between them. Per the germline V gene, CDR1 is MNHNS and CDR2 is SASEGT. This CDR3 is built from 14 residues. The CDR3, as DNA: TGTGCCAGCATTCAAGCAACCCGGACCCCTGAAGCTTTCTTT. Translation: CASIQATRTPEAFF.

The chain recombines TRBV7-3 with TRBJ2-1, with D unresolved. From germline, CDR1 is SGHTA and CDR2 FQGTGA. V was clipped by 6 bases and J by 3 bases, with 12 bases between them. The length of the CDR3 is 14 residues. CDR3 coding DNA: TGTGCCAGCAGTAAGGGATCCAACTACAATGAGCAGTTCTTC. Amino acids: CASSKGSNYNEQFF.

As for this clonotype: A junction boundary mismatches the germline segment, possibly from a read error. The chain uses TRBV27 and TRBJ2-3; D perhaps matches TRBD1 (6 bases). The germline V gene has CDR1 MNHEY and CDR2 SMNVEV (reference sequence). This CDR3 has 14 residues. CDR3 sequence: CANSLEGGTDTQYF. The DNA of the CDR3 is TGCGCCAACAGCCTCGAGGGGGGCACAGATACGCAGTATTTT.

The DNA for the CDR3 is TGTGCCTTGCGACCAGCAGGGAGGTGGGAGCAGTACTTC. Translating it yields CALRPAGRWEQYF. V usage is TRBV6-1 and J usage is TRBJ2-5, with a tentative D call TRBD2 (6 bases). The CDR3 consists of 13 residues. V lost 11 bases and J lost 11, with 24 bases in between. Germline loops: CDR1 MNHNS, CDR2 SASEGT.